Listed below are T cell receptor beta chains from one sample, sequenced in a study of T cell repertoires in cytomegalovirus infection. Their specific antigens are unknown. Each CDR3 protein is one row after TCRdb ran MiXCR on the reads. The data contain about 900,000 distinct CDR3 sequences, less than 40% of them singletons. The material sequenced was cultured CD8+ T cells from PBMCs, taken from culture after CMV antigen stimulation. Receptors were obtained from a human donor in good health (CMV status not recorded). Some clones in this sample may be carry-over from other donors' samples. Each CDR3 is given with its conserved first and last residue. Each record gives: J gene, clone size, V gene, D gene, CDR3 protein, CDR3 DNA. D genes are given only for firm matches. Size is omitted from some rows. Given values are once, few, many or a class for expanded clones.

>TRBJ2-1|few|TRBV12-3/TRBV12-4|.
CASSLDDRGVVRNEQFF
TGTGCCAGCAGTTTAGACGATAGAGGGGTGGTTCGGAATGAGCAGTTCTTC
>TRBJ2-5|.|TRBV7-4|TRBD1
CASSLRQGASGQETQYF
TGTGCCAGCAGCTTAAGACAGGGGGCAAGTGGGCAAGAGACCCAGTACTTC
>TRBJ2-1|.|TRBV19|.
CASSIERGPYNEQFF
TGTGCCAGTAGTATAGAGAGGGGTCCCTACAATGAGCAGTTCTTC
>TRBJ2-3|.|TRBV6-2/TRBV6-3|.
CASSSAGGESTPPTDTQYF
TGTGCCAGCAGTTCGGCAGGGGGGGAATCCACGCCGCCCACAGATACGCAGTATTTT
>TRBJ2-1|many|TRBV7-2|.
CASSLTVSSYNEQFF
TGTGCCAGCAGCTTAACGGTCAGCTCCTACAATGAGCAGTTCTTC
>TRBJ2-1|.|TRBV10-3|.
CAIRIAASSYNEQFF
TGTGCCATCAGGATAGCGGCTAGCTCCTACAATGAGCAGTTCTTC
>TRBJ1-4|few|TRBV7-9|TRBD1
CASSLFVSDRGGEKLFF
TGTGCCAGCAGCTTATTTGTATCGGACAGGGGGGGAGAAAAACTGTTTTTT
>TRBJ1-2|few|TRBV15|.
CATSRRQSGGYTF
TGTGCCACCAGCAGAAGACAAAGTGGCGGCTACACCTTC
>TRBJ1-3|many|TRBV7-6|.
CASSLFNRPGNTIYF
TGTGCCAGCAGCTTGTTTAACCGACCTGGAAACACCATATATTTT
>TRBJ1-1|many|TRBV7-9|.
CASSQDGLNTEAFF
TGTGCCAGCAGCCAGGACGGTTTGAACACTGAAGCTTTCTTT
>TRBJ2-1|once|TRBV19|TRBD2
CASSILGGGLAGGRDEQFF
TGTGCCAGTAGTATACTTGGGGGAGGGCTAGCGGGGGGGCGTGATGAGCAGTTCTTC
>TRBJ2-1|.|TRBV20-1|TRBD2
CSAKGLADNEQFF
TGCAGTGCTAAAGGACTAGCGGACAATGAGCAGTTCTTC
>TRBJ1-5|.|TRBV7-9|.
CASAQGGNQPQHF
TGTGCCAGCGCCCAGGGTGGCAATCAGCCCCAGCATTTT
>TRBJ2-7|many|TRBV7-6|.
CASSLEANYEQYF
TGTGCCAGCAGCTTAGAGGCAAACTACGAGCAGTACTTC
>TRBJ1-5|.|TRBV19|.
CASSISTAGNQPQHF
TGTGCCAGTAGTATCTCTACAGCTGGCAATCAGCCCCAGCATTTT
>TRBJ2-5|few|TRBV19|TRBD2
CASSLLAGEYQETQYF
TGTGCCAGTAGTTTACTAGCGGGGGAGTACCAAGAGACCCAGTACTTC
>TRBJ1-1|.|TRBV12-3/TRBV12-4|.
CASSLTGGGPEAFF
TGTGCCAGCAGTTTAACCGGCGGAGGGCCTGAAGCTTTCTTT